The 8 T cell receptor beta chains given below trace back to one sample, sequenced in a study of T-cell reconstitution after alpha-beta-depleted transplantation in children. Unique molecular identifiers tagged the TCRbeta library. TCRdb re-called the PCR reads with MiXCR, one entry per CDR3 protein. The data hold more than 400,000 distinct CDR3 sequences, with about an eighth observed a single time. The sequencing used PBMCs, mostly from graft donor cells, collected 180 days after TCRalphabeta/CD19-depleted stem cell transplant. Receptor source: a female patient between 2 and 15 years old who had a stem cell transplant for aplastic anemia, so the T cells may come from the graft donor.

The genes are TRBV5-1 and TRBJ2-7, with 11 nucleotides matching TRBD1. The germline V gene encodes CDR1 SGHRS and CDR2 YFSETQ. The CDR3 loop spans 14 amino acids. The trim removed 6 bases at V and 3 bases at J, leaving 5 bases unmatched. CDR3 DNA: TGCGCCAGCAACCCCGGGACAGGGGGCTACGAGCAGTACTTC. Its protein is CASNPGTGGYEQYF.

The J gene is TRBJ1-5, the V gene TRBV11-1; D ambiguous. This CDR3 comprises 15 residues. The V gene lost 1 base and the J gene lost 2 bases, with 9 bases spanning the gap. The germline gives CDR1 SGHAT, CDR2 FQDESV (reference sequence). CDR3: CASSLDGFRNQPQHF. CDR3 in DNA: TGTGCCAGCAGCTTAGACGGGTTTCGCAATCAGCCCCAGCATTTT.

V and J are TRBV11-3 and TRBJ2-2; TRBD2 matches 7 bases. CDR3 length equals 17 residues. In germline, CDR1 is SGHNT, CDR2 YENEEA. V was pared by 3 bases and J by 2 bases, with 9 bases of the junction left unmatched. The DNA for the CDR3 is TGTGCCAGCAGCTTTGCGTGGCGGGAGAGAAACACCGGGGAGCTGTTTTTT. Translation: CASSFAWRERNTGELFF.

This sequence joins TRBV12-3 or TRBV12-4 and TRBJ2-1; D gene uncertain. V shed 3 bases and J shed 9 bases, with 15 bases lying between them. The CDR3 consists of 14 residues. This chain's CDR3 is CASSFRWSGVEQFF. The CDR3 DNA reads TGTGCCAGCAGTTTCAGATGGAGTGGGGTTGAGCAGTTCTTC.

The V call is TRBV6-1, the J call TRBJ1-1; D remains unclear. The V gene's germline CDR1 is MNHNS and CDR2 SASEGT. This CDR3 is 12 amino acids long. Trimming cost V 4 bases and J 2 bases, with 5 bases left between them. CDR3 sequence (DNA): TGTGCCAGCAGTGGCAGCAACACTGAAGCTTTCTTT. It encodes CASSGSNTEAFF.

This clonotype has more than one count but fewer than ten. The V call is TRBV20-1, the J call TRBJ2-1, with a tentative D call TRBD1 (5 bases). Trimming stripped 6 bases from V and 2 bases from J, with 20 bases between. This CDR3 is 16 amino acids long. Germline values: CDR1 DFQATT, CDR2 SNEGSKA (reference sequence). CDR3 in amino acids: CSARGGFGLPYNEQFF. The CDR3 region has the DNA TGCAGTGCAAGGGGTGGGTTCGGCCTTCCCTACAATGAGCAGTTCTTC.

V and J are TRBV28 and TRBJ2-7; no firm D call. The V end was cut by 1 base, the J end by 1 base, with 11 bases between. Germline V CDR1 and CDR2: MDHEN, SYDVKM. The CDR3 contains 15 residues. CDR3 protein: CASSLLISRSYEQYF. CDR3 DNA: TGTGCCAGCAGTTTATTAATTAGCAGATCCTACGAGCAGTACTTC.

The chain has TRBV13 and TRBJ2-7; D remains unclear. The CDR3 totals 15 residues. V lost 0 bases and J 2 bases, leaving 11 bases between the germline ends. Germline V gene lookup returns CDR1 PRHDT and CDR2 FYEKMQ (reference sequence). CDR3 nucleotide sequence: TGTGCCAGCAGCTTAGGACAGATTTTAACCTACGAGCAGTACTTC. Translating it yields CASSLGQILTYEQYF.